This TCR beta chain stems from a study of immune heterogeneity within non-small cell lung tumors. Overall study: Among the tumors, a few were squamous cell carcinomas, roughly ten were non-squamous carcinomas and 1 was not otherwise specified. Study-level results: Local T-cell clonality tracked moderately but significantly with local tumor mutational burden, giving an R of roughly 0.35.

For each sample, template was approximately 640 ng of bulk tumor genomic DNA. Collection of several biopsies per primary tumor, spaced far apart, took place during surgery. Curative operations were performed on patients who had untreated, newly diagnosed non-small cell lung cancer. This clonotype occurred many times. Its matching antigen is unknown. The germline V and J ends were trimmed by 4 bases and 0 bases, with 12 bases remaining between them. The CDR3 spans 15 residues. Germline CDR1 KGHDR, CDR2 SFDVKD. TCR beta CDR3 amplification used multiplex PCR with 32 V and 13 J primers. TCRdb ran MiXCR on the multiplex PCR reads and lists one entry per CDR3 protein. This table has tens of thousands of distinct CDR3 sequences, around 26% appearing once.

The sample taken for sequencing was lung tumor tissue. The chain recombines TRBV24-1 with TRBJ2-7; D might be TRBD1 or TRBD2, each matching 5 bases. This clonotype originated in a man aged 35-49 years with non-small cell lung cancer. CDR3 coding DNA: TGTGCCACCAGTGACCCGGGACGGTCCTCCTACGAGCAGTACTTC. Translating gives CATSDPGRSSYEQYF.